This paragraph covers one TCR beta chain sequence. Germline CDR1 is SGHAT and CDR2 is FQNNGV. The V end lost 0 bases, the J end lost 1 base, and 10 bases lay between the germline ends. The CDR3 spans 15 residues. This entry comes from a study of neoadjuvant nivolumab and ipilimumab in lung cancer. Profiling relied on immunoSEQ multiplex PCR, and the TCRdb table lists in-frame clones only, not all of them. The repertoire consists of 39,000 or so clones, with 80% to 90% occurring once and the leading ten covering approximately 3.4%. The TCR sequence derives from an adult with non-small cell lung cancer. J is TRBJ2-7 and V is TRBV11-2, with unresolved D. Specimen: peripheral blood, collected before neoadjuvant nivolumab, alone or with ipilimumab. The CDR3 DNA reads TGTGCCAGCAGCTTAGAGACGCTCTGGTCCTACGAGCAGTACTTC. This gives the protein CASSLETLWSYEQYF.